The 9 T cell receptor beta chains below were found in one sample sequenced in a study of blood T cell repertoires in COVID-19. The data were produced by immunoSEQ multiplex PCR, yet TCRdb's version contains in-frame clones alone and is incomplete. There are 190,000 or so clones in the sample; around 87% occur only once, and roughly 2.6% lies in the top ten. Sequenced material: peripheral blood. These receptors were obtained from a man aged 40-49 years with active or convalescent COVID-19.

The chain has TRBV29-1 and TRBJ1-2, with 10 bases matching TRBD1. V was clipped by 7 bases and J by 6 bases; unmatched bases: 8. Germline V gene sequence: CDR1 SQVTM, CDR2 ANQGSEA. The CDR3 has 13 residues. CDR3 sequence (DNA): TGCAGCGGGGGACAGGGGACAGGCAATGGCTACACCTTC. Translation gives CSGGQGTGNGYTF.

This chain connects TRBV28 to TRBJ1-5; perhaps TRBD1 as D (6 bases). CDR3 length equals 20 residues. The germline CDR1 and CDR2 sequences are MDHEN and SYDVKM. V gave up 3 bases and J gave up 0 bases, with 24 bases separating them. The CDR3 sequence: CASSFSVSVGQTYSNQPQHF. CDR3 in DNA: TGTGCCAGCAGTTTCTCCGTGTCAGTAGGACAGACGTATAGCAATCAGCCCCAGCATTTT.

This clone was seen a single time. The chain couples TRBV11-2 to TRBJ1-1, with D tentatively TRBD1 (6 bases). CDR3 length equals 17 residues. The germline V and J ends were trimmed by 3 bases and 5 bases, with 22 bases remaining between them. Germline lookup yields CDR1 SGHAT and CDR2 FQNNGV. DNA of the CDR3: TGTGCCAGCAGCTTTACCGGGACATGGGAACGAGGTACTGAAGCTTTCTTT. Translated: CASSFTGTWERGTEAFF.

About this clone itself: The sample contains more than one DNA sequence encoding this CDR3. V is TRBV19 and J is TRBJ1-1, with a possible D match to TRBD1 (6 bases). This CDR3 is 13 amino acids long. V lost 7 bases and J 0 bases, leaving 9 bases between the germline ends. The germline CDR1 and CDR2 sequences are LNHDA and SQIVND (reference sequence). The CDR3 DNA is TGTGCCAGTAATGCAGGGGTGAACACTGAAGCTTTCTTT. Amino acid sequence: CASNAGVNTEAFF.

This clone was picked up one time. In nucleotides, the CDR3 is TGTGCCAGCAGACGGACAGGGGGCACTGAAGCTTTCTTT. This gives the protein CASRRTGGTEAFF. This sequence joins TRBV5-4 and TRBJ1-1; 10 bases align to TRBD1. The germline gives CDR1 SGHNT, CDR2 YYREEE (reference sequence). Trimming took 5 bases from V and 4 from J; bases not matched to a gene: 2. The CDR3 length is 13 residues. Variable domain in full (rest from reference TRBV5-4 and TRBJ1-1): ETGVTQSPTHLIKTRGQQVTLRCSSQSGHNTVSWYQQALGQGPQFIFQYYREEENGRGNFPPRFSGLQFPNYSSELNVNALELDDSALYLCASRRTGGTEAFFGQGTRLTVV.

The V and J genes are TRBV2 and TRBJ1-1; a weak D match, TRBD1 (5 bases). The CDR3 is 12 amino acids. The V end lost 4 bases, the J end lost 4 bases, and 7 bases lay between the germline ends. The germline gives CDR1 SNHLY, CDR2 FYNNEI. CDR3 residues: CASSVGGTEAFF. CDR3 in DNA: TGTGCCAGCAGTGTGGGGGGCACTGAAGCTTTCTTT.

The rearrangement links TRBV2 to TRBJ1-5; D not certain. CDR3 length: 13 residues. V was shortened by 6 bases and J by 6 bases, with 12 bases between the two germline ends. Germline V gives CDR1 SNHLY, CDR2 FYNNEI. The CDR3 DNA reads TGTGCCAGCAGGGCCTCCGCGGGTCAGCCCCAGCATTTT. Translation: CASRASAGQPQHF.

This chain links TRBV9 with TRBJ1-1; tentatively, D is TRBD1 (6 bases). The V and J ends lost 4 bases and 8 bases respectively, with 15 bases between them. Germline loops: CDR1 SGDLS, CDR2 YYNGEE. This CDR3 is 13 amino acids long. The CDR3 nucleotides are TGTGCCAGCAGCTTTTCGGGGGGCCAGGAAGCTTTCTTT. Its protein is CASSFSGGQEAFF.

The chain uses TRBV3-1 (or the pseudogene TRBV3-2) and TRBJ2-7, with a tentative D call TRBD1 (6 bases). The V gene's germline CDR1 is LGHDT and CDR2 YNNKEL (reference sequence). CDR3 length equals 15 residues. V was clipped by 0 bases and J by 3 bases, with 12 bases between them. The CDR3 protein is CASSQEILGGYEQYF. As DNA, the CDR3 is TGTGCCAGCAGCCAAGAGATTTTAGGGGGCTACGAGCAGTACTTC.